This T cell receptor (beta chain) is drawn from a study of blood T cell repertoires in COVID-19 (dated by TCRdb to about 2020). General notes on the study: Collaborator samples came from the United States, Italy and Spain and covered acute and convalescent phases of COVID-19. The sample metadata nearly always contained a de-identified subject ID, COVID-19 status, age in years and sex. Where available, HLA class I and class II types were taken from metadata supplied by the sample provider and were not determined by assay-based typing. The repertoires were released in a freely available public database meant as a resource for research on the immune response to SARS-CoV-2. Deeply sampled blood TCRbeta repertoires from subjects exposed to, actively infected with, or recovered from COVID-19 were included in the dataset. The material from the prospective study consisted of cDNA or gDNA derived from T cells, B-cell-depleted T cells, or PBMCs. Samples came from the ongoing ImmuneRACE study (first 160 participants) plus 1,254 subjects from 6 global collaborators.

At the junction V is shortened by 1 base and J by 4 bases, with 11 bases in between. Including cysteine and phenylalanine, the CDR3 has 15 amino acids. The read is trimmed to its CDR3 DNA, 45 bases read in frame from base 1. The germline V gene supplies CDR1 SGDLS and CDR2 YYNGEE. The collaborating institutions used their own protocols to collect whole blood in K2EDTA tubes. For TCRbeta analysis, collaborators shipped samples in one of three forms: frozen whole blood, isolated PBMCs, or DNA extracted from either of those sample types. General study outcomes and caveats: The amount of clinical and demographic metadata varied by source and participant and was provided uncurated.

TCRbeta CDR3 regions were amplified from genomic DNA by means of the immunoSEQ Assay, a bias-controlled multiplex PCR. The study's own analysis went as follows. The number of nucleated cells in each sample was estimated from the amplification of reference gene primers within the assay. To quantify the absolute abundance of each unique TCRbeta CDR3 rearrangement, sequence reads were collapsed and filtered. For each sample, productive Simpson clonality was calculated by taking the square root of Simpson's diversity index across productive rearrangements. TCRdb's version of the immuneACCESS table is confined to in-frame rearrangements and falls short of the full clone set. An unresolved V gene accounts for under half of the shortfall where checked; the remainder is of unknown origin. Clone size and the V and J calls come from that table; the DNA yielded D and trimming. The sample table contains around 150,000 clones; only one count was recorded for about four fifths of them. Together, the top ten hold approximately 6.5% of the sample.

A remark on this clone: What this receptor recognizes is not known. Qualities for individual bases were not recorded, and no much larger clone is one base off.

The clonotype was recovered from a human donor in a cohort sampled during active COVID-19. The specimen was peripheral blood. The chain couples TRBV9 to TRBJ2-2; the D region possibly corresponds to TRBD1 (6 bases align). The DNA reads TGTGCCAGCAGCGTACGCGGACAGATCACCGGGGAGCTGTTTTTT. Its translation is CASSVRGQITGELFF.